The source of this T cell receptor (beta chain) is a study of blood T cell repertoires in COVID-19. Germline CDR1 is LNHNV and CDR2 is YYDKDF (reference sequence). The CDR3 consists of 14 residues. Trimming pared 1 base from V and 0 bases from J, leaving 4 bases between. Authors' methods: Estimated nucleated cell counts came from reference gene primer amplification. Assay: immunoSEQ multiplex PCR; the TCRdb copy retains only in-frame clones and omits some. V and J calls and clone size are given by that table; D and trimming were obtained from the DNA. The sample holds approximately 150,000 clones, 75% to 90% seen once.

Material for sequencing was peripheral blood. The gene calls are TRBV15 and TRBJ1-3; no clear D gene. The clonotype comes from a woman aged 55-75 years with active COVID-19. In nucleotides, the CDR3 is TGTGCCACCAGCAGAGTGAGCTCTGGAAACACCATATATTTT. Its protein is CATSRVSSGNTIYF.